The 24 T cell receptor beta chains below come from one sample, sequenced in a study of blood T cell repertoires in COVID-19. The protocol was immunoSEQ multiplex PCR, while the TCRdb copy is restricted to in-frame clones and leaves out a portion. The data hold some 120,000 clones, with approximately 85% observed a single time. Source material: peripheral blood. The receptors were sampled from a human donor in a cohort sampled during active COVID-19.

The chain combines TRBV5-6 with TRBJ2-2, with TRBD2 matching 15 bases. Germline values: CDR1 SGHDT, CDR2 YYEEEE. Trimming took 5 bases from V and 7 from J; bases not matched to a gene: 12. The CDR3 contains 18 residues. CDR3 sequence (DNA): TGTGCCAGCAGTCGCCCTAGGACTAGCGGGGGGGGACGCGGGGAGCTGTTTTTT. Protein product: CASSRPRTSGGGRGELFF.

The chain links TRBV2 to TRBJ2-5; maybe TRBD1 (5 bases). Trimming stripped 6 bases from V and 0 bases from J, with 5 bases between. The CDR3 has 12 amino acids. The germline V gene encodes CDR1 SNHLY and CDR2 FYNNEI. In DNA form, the CDR3 reads TGTGCCAGCAGGGACAACCAAGAGACCCAGTACTTC. The encoded protein is CASRDNQETQYF.

The rearrangement links TRBV5-1 to TRBJ2-5; possibly TRBD2 for D (6 bases). V lost 1 base and J lost 4, with 8 bases in between. This CDR3 is built from 13 residues. Germline-derived CDR1 and CDR2 are SGHRS and YFSETQ. The CDR3 spells CASSLWDLETQYF. For the CDR3, the DNA is TGCGCCAGCAGCTTGTGGGACTTAGAGACCCAGTACTTC.

The V and J genes are TRBV11-2 and TRBJ1-2; possibly TRBD1 for D (6 bases). This CDR3 is 15 amino acids long. V was trimmed by 6 bases and J by 0 bases, leaving 14 bases between them. Germline V lookup: CDR1 SGHAT, CDR2 FQNNGV. Here the CDR3 DNA reads TGTGCCAGCAGTACTCAAGGACAGCCTAACTATGGCTACACCTTC. Amino acids: CASSTQGQPNYGYTF.

This rearrangement joins TRBV30 to TRBJ2-5, with D possibly being TRBD1 (5 bases). Trimming took off 3 bases at V and 1 base at J, with 21 bases between the two ends. This CDR3 contains 17 residues. Germline V gives CDR1 GTSNPN, CDR2 SVGIG (reference sequence). As DNA, the CDR3 is TGTGCCTGGAGGAACCGAAGGCTCAGGGTTACCCAAGAGACCCAGTACTTC. Its protein product is CAWRNRRLRVTQETQYF. Based on the CDR3 plus reference TRBV30 and TRBJ2-5, the full variable domain is SQTIHQWPATLVQPVGSPLSLECTVEGTSNPNLYWYRQAAGRGLQLLFYSVGIGQISSEVPQNLSASRPQDRQFILSSKKLLLSDSGFYLCAWRNRRLRVTQETQYFGPGTRLLVL.

The chain couples TRBV27 to TRBJ1-5; D might be TRBD1 (6 bases). CDR1 and CDR2 (germline): MNHEY, SMNVEV (reference sequence). V lost 8 bases and J lost 11, with 31 bases in between. The CDR3 extends over 17 amino acids. CDR3 sequence (DNA): TGTGCCAGCGCCTATTCCCTCGGGCAGGGGACCAGATCAGCCCAGCATTTT. Translation gives CASAYSLGQGTRSAQHF.

The chain combines TRBV23-1 with TRBJ2-7; the match to TRBD1 covers 7 bases. TRBV23-1 is an ORF for which the function is uncertain. The CDR3 has 13 residues. V lost 4 bases and J lost 3; bases outside the gene matches: 3. CDR3 bases: TGCGCCAGCAGTCCGCGACAGGGCTACGAGCAGTACTTC. It specifies CASSPRQGYEQYF.

The chain combines TRBV5-1 with TRBJ2-2; possible D gene TRBD2, 6 bases. The germline V and J ends were trimmed by 6 bases and 1 base, with 10 bases remaining between them. Germline assignment: CDR1 SGHRS and CDR2 YFSETQ. The CDR3 consists of 14 residues. CDR3 residues: CASNLGGNTGELFF. CDR3 DNA sequence: TGCGCCAGCAATCTGGGGGGGAACACCGGGGAGCTGTTTTTT.

This sequence joins TRBV6-5 and TRBJ1-2; TRBD1 aligns across 7 bases. V was pared by 2 bases and J by 8 bases, with 8 bases of the junction left unmatched. This CDR3 spans 14 amino acids. Germline CDR1 and CDR2: MNHEY and SVGAGI. CDR3 nucleotide sequence: TGTGCCAGCAGTTACGGACAGGCCCTCGGGGGCTACACCTTC. Protein: CASSYGQALGGYTF.

The J gene is TRBJ2-7, the V gene TRBV13, with D possibly matching TRBD2 (6 bases). Trimming pared 8 bases from V and 0 bases from J, leaving 14 bases between. CDR1 and CDR2 from the germline V gene are PRHDT and FYEKMQ (reference sequence). The CDR3 contains 14 residues. The CDR3 region has the DNA TGTGCCAGCCGGCCCCGGGACTTCTCCTACGAGCAGTACTTC. Translation: CASRPRDFSYEQYF. The full variable domain, completed using reference TRBV13 and TRBJ2-7, is AAGVIQSPRHLIKEKRETATLKCYPIPRHDTVYWYQQGPGQDPQFLISFYEKMQSDKGSIPDRFSAQQFSDYHSELNMSSLELGDSALYFCASRPRDFSYEQYFGPGTRLTVT.

V usage is TRBV5-6 and J usage is TRBJ2-2; 7 bases fit TRBD1. J was trimmed by 0 bases and V by 5 bases; bases with no gene match: 4. CDR3 length equals 15 residues. Germline loops: CDR1 SGHDT, CDR2 YYEEEE. This chain's CDR3 is CASRSGQPNTGELFF. CDR3 DNA: TGTGCCAGCAGGTCGGGACAGCCGAACACCGGGGAGCTGTTTTTT.

This clone was counted only a few times. This chain joins TRBV5-6 and TRBJ2-5, with D tentatively TRBD2 (5 bases). The V gene's germline CDR1 is SGHDT and CDR2 YYEEEE. V lost 6 bases and J lost 2, with 20 bases in between. This CDR3 contains 16 residues. The CDR3 sequence: CASNTRRSWRQETQYF. The CDR3 nucleotides read TGTGCCAGCAACACTAGGAGAAGCTGGAGACAAGAGACCCAGTACTTC.

This sequence joins TRBV27 and TRBJ1-1; tentative D call: TRBD1 (6 bases). V was cut by 5 bases and J by 2 bases, with 12 bases left in between. This CDR3 has 14 amino acids. In germline, CDR1 is MNHEY, CDR2 SMNVEV (reference sequence). CDR3 sequence: CASSNRALNTEAFF. The CDR3 DNA sequence: TGTGCCAGCAGTAACAGGGCTCTAAACACTGAAGCTTTCTTT.

The chain has TRBV7-2 and TRBJ2-1; the D gene is possibly TRBD2 (5 bases). There are 13 residues in the CDR3. Germline-derived CDR1 and CDR2 are SGHTA and FQGNSA. Trimming removed 5 bases from V and 8 bases from J, with 13 bases in between. The CDR3, as DNA: TGTGCCAGCAGCACAGCTAGCAGTTATGAGCAGTTCTTC. Its protein is CASSTASSYEQFF.

V gene TRBV18 combines with J gene TRBJ1-2, with D maybe TRBD1 (5 bases). The CDR3 runs to 12 residues. V lost 6 bases and J lost 8, with 13 bases in between. CDR1 is KGHSH, CDR2 LQKENI, per germline. CDR3 nucleotides: TGTGCCAGCTCGTCAGGGAATGGCGGCTACACCTTC. Protein product: CASSSGNGGYTF.

The V gene is TRBV9, the J gene TRBJ2-1; 8 positions agree with TRBD1. Germline loops: CDR1 SGDLS, CDR2 YYNGEE. Losses at the gene ends were 3 bases for V and 12 bases for J; bases not matched to a gene: 2. The CDR3 loop spans 11 amino acids. CDR3 sequence reads: CASSAGTGQFF. In DNA, the CDR3 is TGTGCCAGCAGCGCGGGGACAGGGCAGTTCTTC. The entire variable domain, with the rest obtained from reference TRBV9 and TRBJ2-1, is as follows: DSGVTQTPKHLITATGQRVTLRCSPRSGDLSVYWYQQSLDQGLQFLIQYYNGEERAKGNILERFSAQQFPDLHSELNLSSLELGDSALYFCASSAGTGQFFGPGTRLTVL.

This chain joins TRBV6-5 and TRBJ2-7; TRBD1 aligns across 7 bases. Losses at the gene ends were 6 bases for V and 2 bases for J; bases not matched to a gene: 7. There are 14 residues in the CDR3. From germline, CDR1 is MNHEY and CDR2 SVGAGI. In DNA form, the CDR3 reads TGTGCCAGCAGGACGACAGGGCGACCCTACGAGCAGTACTTC. It specifies CASRTTGRPYEQYF.

This rearrangement joins TRBV10-3 to TRBJ2-7; D unclear. Germline assignment: CDR1 ENHRY and CDR2 SYGVKD. The CDR3 has 16 amino acids. Trimming took 1 base from V and 0 from J, leaving 13 bases between them. CDR3 nucleotides: TGTGCCATCAGTGAGTTCACAGAAGGATACTCCTACGAGCAGTACTTC. Translated: CAISEFTEGYSYEQYF.

The rearrangement links TRBV5-1 to TRBJ2-7; a weak D match, TRBD1 (5 bases). CDR1 is SGHRS and CDR2 is YFSETQ in the germline V gene. The CDR3 is 15 amino acids. V was clipped by 5 bases and J by 1 base, with 16 bases between them. The CDR3 protein is CASRLTVKQSYEQYF. CDR3 DNA: TGCGCCAGCAGGCTGACAGTGAAACAGTCCTACGAGCAGTACTTC.

This chain connects TRBV6-1 to TRBJ2-5; perhaps TRBD2 as D (6 bases). From germline, CDR1 is MNHNS and CDR2 SASEGT. The ends were cut back, 0 bases at V and 7 bases at J, with 9 bases in the middle. This CDR3 has 13 amino acids. The CDR3: CASSEANGGTQYF. The CDR3, as DNA: TGTGCCAGCAGTGAAGCCAACGGGGGGACCCAGTACTTC.

J is TRBJ2-7 and V is TRBV24-1, with D possibly TRBD2 on 5 matching bases. V shed 8 bases and J shed 2 bases, with 12 bases lying between them. CDR3 length equals 13 residues. Germline-derived CDR1 and CDR2 are KGHDR and SFDVKD. The CDR3 region has the DNA TGTGCCACCACCGTGGAGGCCCCCTACGAGCAGTACTTC. Encoded protein: CATTVEAPYEQYF.

The gene calls are TRBV11-1 and TRBJ1-1, with D maybe TRBD1 (5 bases). The V end was cut by 6 bases, the J end by 5 bases, with 19 bases between. This CDR3 has 15 residues. Germline assignment: CDR1 SGHAT and CDR2 FQDESV (reference sequence). CDR3 protein: CASSFQGRKKTEAFF. Written as DNA, the CDR3 is TGTGCCAGCAGTTTTCAGGGTAGGAAAAAGACTGAAGCTTTCTTT.

The V call is TRBV10-3, the J call TRBJ1-2, with D tentatively TRBD1 (6 bases). Germline V gene data show CDR1 as ENHRY and CDR2 as SYGVKD. CDR3 length equals 16 residues. The V end lost 0 bases, the J end lost 2 bases, and 13 bases lay between the germline ends. The CDR3 is CAISESQGHRNYGYTF. CDR3 nucleotide sequence: TGTGCCATCAGTGAGTCACAGGGACACCGAAACTATGGCTACACCTTC.

This clone came up a few times. The V gene is TRBV12-5, the J gene TRBJ2-2; D is ambiguous. The germline V and J ends were trimmed by 6 bases and 5 bases, with 4 bases remaining between them. Germline V gives CDR1 LGHNT, CDR2 FRNRAP. CDR3 length: 11 amino acids. This CDR3 is CASGRTGELFF. The CDR3 DNA reads as TGTGCTAGTGGCCGGACCGGGGAGCTGTTTTTT.